These 12 T cell receptor beta chains came from one sample sequenced in a study of somatic mutations in cytotoxic T cells in rheumatoid arthritis. Using immunoSEQ multiplex PCR, the repertoire was profiled, and TCRdb retains in-frame clones only, with some absent. This table holds approximately 9,700 clones, 85% found once. The material sequenced was CD8+ T cells sorted from blood. Source of these receptors: an adult with rheumatoid arthritis.

There are a few counts of this clone. The chain carries TRBV4-3 and TRBJ2-7; 10 bases are shared with TRBD1. Germline lookup yields CDR1 LGHNA and CDR2 YSLEER. CDR3 size: 15 residues. V was pared by 4 bases and J by 5 bases, with 8 bases of the junction left unmatched. In DNA form, the CDR3 reads TGCGCCAGCAGCCTCCGGACAGGGGGTGCGGACGAGCAGTACTTC. This codes for CASSLRTGGADEQYF.

This clone occurred once. The V gene is TRBV30, the J gene TRBJ1-1; D gene ambiguous. Trimming took off 5 bases at V and 6 bases at J, with 10 bases between the two ends. The CDR3 has 11 amino acids. Germline CDR1 is GTSNPN and CDR2 is SVGIG (reference sequence). CDR3 loop: CAWYRVPEAFF. CDR3 DNA: TGTGCCTGGTACCGGGTGCCTGAAGCTTTCTTT.

The chain couples TRBV6-6 to TRBJ2-1; 10 nucleotides align to TRBD2. CDR3 length equals 15 residues. Germline V gene lookup returns CDR1 MNHNY and CDR2 SVGAGI (reference sequence). Trimming took 0 bases from V and 8 from J; bases not matched to a gene: 4. The CDR3 sequence is CASSYSAGGYDEQFF. The CDR3 DNA is TGTGCCAGCAGTTACTCAGCGGGAGGGTATGATGAGCAGTTCTTC.

The rearrangement links TRBV7-9 to TRBJ1-2; D uncertain. The germline V gene encodes CDR1 SEHNR and CDR2 FQNEAQ (reference sequence). The CDR3 length is 13 residues. Trimming removed 4 bases at V and 6 bases at J, with 12 bases between. The chain's CDR3 is CASSSAPGDGYTF. Here the CDR3 DNA reads TGTGCCAGCAGCTCCGCCCCCGGGGATGGCTACACCTTC.

The CDR3 region has the DNA TGTGCCAGCAGTTTTCTAGGGGAGGGTGTGACCCAGTACTTC. It translates to CASSFLGEGVTQYF. The chain is built from TRBV27 and TRBJ2-5; 7 nucleotides agree with TRBD2. Trimming cost V 3 bases and J 7 bases; bases outside gene matches: 8. This CDR3 is 14 amino acids long. The V gene's germline CDR1 is MNHEY and CDR2 SMNVEV (reference sequence).

The chain joins TRBV7-6 to TRBJ2-1; TRBD2 aligns across 13 bases. Germline V gene sequence: CDR1 SGHVS, CDR2 FNYEAQ. J gave up 6 bases and V 5 bases, and 4 bases lay outside the gene matches. The CDR3 runs to 15 residues. The CDR3 is CASSLGLAGVNEQFF. The DNA for the CDR3 is TGTGCCAGCAGCCTCGGACTAGCGGGAGTCAATGAGCAGTTCTTC.

Only one count was recorded for this clone. V is TRBV6-1 and J is TRBJ1-4; tentatively, D is TRBD1 (5 bases). Trimming left V 2 bases short and J 7 bases short, with 20 bases between. The CDR3 loop spans 17 amino acids. CDR1 and CDR2 from the germline V gene are MNHNS and SASEGT. CDR3 nucleotide sequence: TGTGCCAGCAGTGAATATAGCGGCGGGGGGGTAGGTGAAAAACTGTTTTTT. Translated: CASSEYSGGGVGEKLFF.

This chain uses TRBV25-1 with TRBJ2-3; D unclear. The germline gives CDR1 MGHDK, CDR2 SYGVNS. The V end was cut by 1 base, the J end by 3 bases, with 11 bases between. This CDR3 comprises 15 residues. The CDR3 nucleotides are TGTGCCAGCAGTGAATCTGAGAGTAGTACAGATACGCAGTATTTT. Amino acids: CASSESESSTDTQYF. Using reference TRBV25-1 and TRBJ2-3 for the parts outside the CDR3, the full variable domain is EADIYQTPRYLVIGTGKKITLECSQTMGHDKMYWYQQDPGMELHLIHYSYGVNSTEKGDLSSESTVSRIRTEHFPLTLESARPSHTSQYLCASSESESSTDTQYFGPGTRLTVL.

This chain connects TRBV6-1 to TRBJ1-1; 7 positions agree with TRBD1. V lost 11 bases to trimming and J lost 4 bases; unmatched junction nucleotides: 7. CDR1 and CDR2 from the germline V gene are MNHNS and SASEGT. The CDR3 loop spans 12 amino acids. CDR3 region: CAGKQGSTEAFF. CDR3 in DNA: TGTGCCGGAAAACAGGGGAGCACTGAAGCTTTCTTT.

J is TRBJ2-5 and V is TRBV19, with TRBD2 identical over 10 bases. Per the germline V gene, CDR1 is LNHDA and CDR2 is SQIVND (reference sequence). The junction had 9 bases not matched to a gene; V was cut back by 3 bases and J by 5 bases. This CDR3 contains 16 residues. CDR3 sequence reads: CASSIGSGGQGETQYF. CDR3 nucleotides: TGTGCCAGTAGTATTGGTAGCGGGGGGCAGGGTGAGACCCAGTACTTC.

This rearrangement joins TRBV10-3 to TRBJ2-1; 8 nucleotides agree with TRBD2. CDR1 and CDR2 from the germline V gene are ENHRY and SYGVKD. This CDR3 is built from 15 residues. Trimming removed 0 bases from V and 8 bases from J; junction bases left unmatched: 6. CDR3 sequence: CAISESGREEYEQFF. The CDR3 nucleotides are TGTGCCATCAGTGAGTCGGGGCGGGAGGAGTATGAGCAGTTCTTC.

The chain uses TRBV7-8 and TRBJ2-5; D assignment may be TRBD1 or TRBD2 (6 bases each). The DNA matches TRBJ2-7 better at its end, which makes the J call doubtful. Germline V lookup: CDR1 SGHVS, CDR2 FQNEAQ. This CDR3 comprises 12 residues. In DNA form, the CDR3 reads TGTGCCAGCAGCTACGGGGGCCGCGAGCAGTACTTC. Protein product: CASSYGGREQYF.